This section outlines one TCR beta chain sequence together with its context. Its matching antigen is unknown. This sample stems from a study of cytomegalovirus exposure and HLA in healthy donors. Whole-study results and caveats: The classifier reportedly diagnosed cytomegalovirus status with high specificity and sensitivity. Cytomegalovirus association was listed for 164 TCR beta chains.

Only in-frame clones appear in the TCRdb table, and some are missing; sequencing was by immunoSEQ multiplex PCR. The table shows about 73,000 clones, with roughly 90% occurring only once. Trimming stripped 3 bases from V and 5 bases from J, with 5 bases between. The CDR3 runs 11 residues. Germline CDR1 GTSNPN, CDR2 SVGIG (reference sequence). The chain uses TRBV30 and TRBJ2-1; no clear D gene. Material: PBMCs. The origin of this receptor is a woman between 18 and 30 years old in good health and CMV-seropositive. The CDR3 DNA follows: TGTGCCTGGAGACAGAACAATGAGCAGTTCTTC. Translating it yields CAWRQNNEQFF.